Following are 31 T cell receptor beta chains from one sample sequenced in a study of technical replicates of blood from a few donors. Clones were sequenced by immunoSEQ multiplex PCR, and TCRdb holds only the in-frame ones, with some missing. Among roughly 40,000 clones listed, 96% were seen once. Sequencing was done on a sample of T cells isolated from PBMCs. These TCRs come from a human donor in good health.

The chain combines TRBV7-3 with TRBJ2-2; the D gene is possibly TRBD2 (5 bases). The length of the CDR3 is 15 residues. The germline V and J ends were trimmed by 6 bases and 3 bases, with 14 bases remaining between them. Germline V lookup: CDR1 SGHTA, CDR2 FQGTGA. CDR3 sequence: CASSPSSWYTGELFF. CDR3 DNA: TGTGCCAGCAGTCCTTCTAGCTGGTACACCGGGGAGCTGTTTTTT. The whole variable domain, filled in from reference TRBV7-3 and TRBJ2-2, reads GAGVSQTPSNKVTEKGKYVELRCDPISGHTALYWYRQSLGQGPEFLIYFQGTGAADDSGLPNDRFFAVRPEGSVSTLKIQRTERGDSAVYLCASSPSSWYTGELFFGEGSRLTVL.

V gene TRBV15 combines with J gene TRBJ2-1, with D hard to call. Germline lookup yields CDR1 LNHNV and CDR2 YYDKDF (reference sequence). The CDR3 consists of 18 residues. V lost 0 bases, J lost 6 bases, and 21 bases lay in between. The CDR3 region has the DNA TGTGCCACCAGCAGAGATCGCGGCAAACGTCTCGGTTTCAATGAGCAGTTCTTC. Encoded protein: CATSRDRGKRLGFNEQFF.

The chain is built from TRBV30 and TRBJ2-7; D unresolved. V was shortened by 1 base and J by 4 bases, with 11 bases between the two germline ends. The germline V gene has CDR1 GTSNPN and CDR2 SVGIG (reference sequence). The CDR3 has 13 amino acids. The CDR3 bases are TGTGCCTGGAGTGGGATAGCTGATTACGAGCAGTACTTC. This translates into CAWSGIADYEQYF. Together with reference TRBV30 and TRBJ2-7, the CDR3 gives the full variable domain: SQTIHQWPATLVQPVGSPLSLECTVEGTSNPNLYWYRQAAGRGLQLLFYSVGIGQISSEVPQNLSASRPQDRQFILSSKKLLLSDSGFYLCAWSGIADYEQYFGPGTRLTVT.

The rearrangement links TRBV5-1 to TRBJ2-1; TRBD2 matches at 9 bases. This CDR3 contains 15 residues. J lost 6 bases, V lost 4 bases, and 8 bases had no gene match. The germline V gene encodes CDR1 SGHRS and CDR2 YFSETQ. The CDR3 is CASSLTGTSTNEQFF. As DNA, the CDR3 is TGCGCCAGCAGCCTCACCGGGACTAGCACCAATGAGCAGTTCTTC.

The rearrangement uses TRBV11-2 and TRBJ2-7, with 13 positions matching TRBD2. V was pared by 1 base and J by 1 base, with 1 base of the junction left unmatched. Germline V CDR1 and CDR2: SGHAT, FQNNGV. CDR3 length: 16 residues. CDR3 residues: CASSLGTSGRSYEQYF. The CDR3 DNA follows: TGTGCCAGCAGCTTAGGGACTAGCGGGAGATCCTACGAGCAGTACTTC.

In DNA, the CDR3 is TGTGCCAGCAGTGATGCGCAAACCAGGACTGGGAATCAGCCCCAGCATTTT. This sequence encodes CASSDAQTRTGNQPQHF. This sequence joins TRBV25-1 and TRBJ1-5; no firm D call. V was trimmed by 3 bases and J by 4 bases, leaving 19 bases between them. Germline V lookup: CDR1 MGHDK, CDR2 SYGVNS. This CDR3 is built from 17 residues.

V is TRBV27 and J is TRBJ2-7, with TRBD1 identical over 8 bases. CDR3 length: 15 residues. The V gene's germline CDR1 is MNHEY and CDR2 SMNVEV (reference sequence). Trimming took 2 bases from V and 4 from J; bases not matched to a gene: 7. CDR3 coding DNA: TGTGCCAGCAGTTTAATGGCAGGGGGCCTGTACGAGCAGTACTTC. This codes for CASSLMAGGLYEQYF.

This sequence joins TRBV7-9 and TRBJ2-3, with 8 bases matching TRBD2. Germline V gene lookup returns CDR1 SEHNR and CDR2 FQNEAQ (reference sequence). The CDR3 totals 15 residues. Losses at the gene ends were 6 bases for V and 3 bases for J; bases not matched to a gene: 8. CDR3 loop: CASSPGTSETDTQYF. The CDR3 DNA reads TGTGCCAGCAGTCCCGGGACTAGTGAAACAGATACGCAGTATTTT. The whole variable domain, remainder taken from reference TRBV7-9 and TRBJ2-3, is DTGVSQNPRHKITKRGQNVTFRCDPISEHNRLYWYRQTLGQGPEFLTYFQNEAQLEKSRLLSDRFSAERPKGSFSTLEIQRTEQGDSAMYLCASSPGTSETDTQYFGPGTRLTVL.

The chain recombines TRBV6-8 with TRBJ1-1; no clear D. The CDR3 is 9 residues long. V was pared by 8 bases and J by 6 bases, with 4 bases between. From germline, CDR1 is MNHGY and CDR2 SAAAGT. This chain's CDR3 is CASPAEAFF. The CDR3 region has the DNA TGTGCCAGCCCCGCTGAAGCTTTCTTT.

This CDR3 is CASRGQGFWRQETQYF. CDR3 DNA: TGTGCCAGTAGGGGACAGGGCTTTTGGAGGCAAGAGACCCAGTACTTC. This chain connects TRBV19 to TRBJ2-5; 9 bases match TRBD1. V was pared by 6 bases and J by 2 bases, with 10 bases of the junction left unmatched. Germline values: CDR1 LNHDA, CDR2 SQIVND (reference sequence). The CDR3 spans 16 residues. Together with reference TRBV19 and TRBJ2-5, the CDR3 gives the full variable domain: DGGITQSPKYLFRKEGQNVTLSCEQNLNHDAMYWYRQDPGQGLRLIYYSQIVNDFQKGDIAEGYSVSREKKESFPLTVTSAQKNPTAFYLCASRGQGFWRQETQYFGPGTRLLVL.

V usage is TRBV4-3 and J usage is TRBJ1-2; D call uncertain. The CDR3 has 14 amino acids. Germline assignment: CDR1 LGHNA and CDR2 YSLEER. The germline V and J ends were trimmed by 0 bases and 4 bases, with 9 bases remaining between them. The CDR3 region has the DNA TGCGCCAGCAGCCAAGATGGTGGCACCTATGGCTACACCTTC. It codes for CASSQDGGTYGYTF.

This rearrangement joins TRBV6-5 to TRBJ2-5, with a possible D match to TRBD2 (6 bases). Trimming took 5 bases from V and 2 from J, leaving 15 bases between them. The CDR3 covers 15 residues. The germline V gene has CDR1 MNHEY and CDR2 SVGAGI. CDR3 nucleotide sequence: TGTGCCAGCAGTCCGGACGGCGGGGATCAAGAGACCCAGTACTTC. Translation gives CASSPDGGDQETQYF.

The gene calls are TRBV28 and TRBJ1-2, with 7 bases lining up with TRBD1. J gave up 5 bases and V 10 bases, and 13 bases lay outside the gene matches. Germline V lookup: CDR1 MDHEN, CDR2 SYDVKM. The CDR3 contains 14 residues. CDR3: CATDRDEFIYGYTF. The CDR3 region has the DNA TGTGCCACAGACAGGGACGAATTTATTTATGGCTACACCTTC.

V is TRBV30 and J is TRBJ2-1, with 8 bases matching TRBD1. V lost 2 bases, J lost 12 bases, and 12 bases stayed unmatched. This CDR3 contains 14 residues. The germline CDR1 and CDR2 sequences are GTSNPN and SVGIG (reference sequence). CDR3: CAWSRTGSMVGQFF. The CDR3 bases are TGTGCCTGGAGTAGGACAGGGAGCATGGTAGGGCAGTTCTTC. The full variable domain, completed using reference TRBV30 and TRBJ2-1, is SQTIHQWPATLVQPVGSPLSLECTVEGTSNPNLYWYRQAAGRGLQLLFYSVGIGQISSEVPQNLSASRPQDRQFILSSKKLLLSDSGFYLCAWSRTGSMVGQFFGPGTRLTVL.

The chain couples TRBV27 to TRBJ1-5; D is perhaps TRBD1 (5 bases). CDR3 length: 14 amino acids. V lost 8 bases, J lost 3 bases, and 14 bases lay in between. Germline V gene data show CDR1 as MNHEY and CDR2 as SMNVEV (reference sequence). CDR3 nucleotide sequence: TGTGCCAGCGCGCGGGACGCCTTCAATCAGCCCCAGCATTTT. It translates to CASARDAFNQPQHF.

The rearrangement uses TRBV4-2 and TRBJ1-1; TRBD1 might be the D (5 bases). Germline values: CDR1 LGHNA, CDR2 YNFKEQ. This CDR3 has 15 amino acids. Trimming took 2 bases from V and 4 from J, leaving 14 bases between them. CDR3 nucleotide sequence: TGTGCCAGCAGCCAAAGACAGATAAGGGGCACTGAAGCTTTCTTT. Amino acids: CASSQRQIRGTEAFF.

In DNA, the CDR3 is TGTGCCAGCACCCAGGGGCTTAGCCAGCAGTACTTC. Amino acid sequence: CASTQGLSQQYF. This chain joins TRBV28 and TRBJ2-7; tentatively, D is TRBD1 (6 bases). This CDR3 has 12 amino acids. Trimming left V 7 bases short and J 8 bases short, with 15 bases between. The germline CDR1 and CDR2 sequences are MDHEN and SYDVKM.

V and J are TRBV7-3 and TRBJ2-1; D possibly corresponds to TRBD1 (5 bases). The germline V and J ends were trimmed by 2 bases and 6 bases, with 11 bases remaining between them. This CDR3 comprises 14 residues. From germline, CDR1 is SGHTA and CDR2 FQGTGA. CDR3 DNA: TGTGCCAGCAGCTTATCAGGGTTCAGCAATGAGCAGTTCTTC. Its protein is CASSLSGFSNEQFF.

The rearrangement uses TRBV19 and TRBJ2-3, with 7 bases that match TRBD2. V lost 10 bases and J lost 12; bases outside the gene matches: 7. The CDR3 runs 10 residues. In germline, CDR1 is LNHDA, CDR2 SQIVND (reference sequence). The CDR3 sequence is CANPAGEQYF. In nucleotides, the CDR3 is TGTGCCAACCCGGCGGGGGAACAGTATTTT. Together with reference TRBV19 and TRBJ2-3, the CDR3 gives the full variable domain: DGGITQSPKYLFRKEGQNVTLSCEQNLNHDAMYWYRQDPGQGLRLIYYSQIVNDFQKGDIAEGYSVSREKKESFPLTVTSAQKNPTAFYLCANPAGEQYFGPGTRLTVL.

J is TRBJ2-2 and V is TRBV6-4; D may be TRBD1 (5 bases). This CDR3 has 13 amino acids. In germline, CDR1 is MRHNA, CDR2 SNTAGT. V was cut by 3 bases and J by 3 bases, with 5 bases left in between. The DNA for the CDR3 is TGTGCCAGCAGTGAGACAGACACCGGGGAGCTGTTTTTT. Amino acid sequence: CASSETDTGELFF.

In nucleotides, the CDR3 is TGTGCCAGCAGCTTATTCCGGGGGGTGGGGACGCAGACCTACGAGCAGTACTTC. It specifies CASSLFRGVGTQTYEQYF. The V call is TRBV11-2, the J call TRBJ2-7, with TRBD2 matching over 7 bases. Germline CDR1 and CDR2: SGHAT and FQNNGV. The J segment lost 2 bases and the V segment lost 2 bases, leaving 15 bases of the junction unmatched. The CDR3 runs 18 residues. The full variable domain, completed using reference TRBV11-2 and TRBJ2-7, is EAGVAQSPRYKIIEKRQSVAFWCNPISGHATLYWYQQILGQGPKLLIQFQNNGVVDDSQLPKDRFSAERLKGVDSTLKIQPAKLEDSAVYLCASSLFRGVGTQTYEQYFGPGTRLTVT.

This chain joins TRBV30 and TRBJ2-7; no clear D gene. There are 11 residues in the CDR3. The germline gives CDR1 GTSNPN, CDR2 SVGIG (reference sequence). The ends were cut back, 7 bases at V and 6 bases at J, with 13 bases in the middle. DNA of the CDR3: TGTGCCTTTGGTCCAGATCTCGAGCAGTACTTC. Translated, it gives CAFGPDLEQYF.

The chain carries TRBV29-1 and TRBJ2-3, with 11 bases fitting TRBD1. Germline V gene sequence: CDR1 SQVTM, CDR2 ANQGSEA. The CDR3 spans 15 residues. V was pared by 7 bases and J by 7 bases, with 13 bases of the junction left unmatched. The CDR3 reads CSAMMGTGGSNTQYF. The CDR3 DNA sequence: TGCAGCGCCATGATGGGGACAGGGGGTTCAAATACGCAGTATTTT.

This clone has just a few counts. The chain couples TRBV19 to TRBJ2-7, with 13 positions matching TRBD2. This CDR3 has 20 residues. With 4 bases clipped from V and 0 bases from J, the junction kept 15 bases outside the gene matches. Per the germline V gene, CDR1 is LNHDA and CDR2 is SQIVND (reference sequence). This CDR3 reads CASSTEYGTSGTYSSYEQYF. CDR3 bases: TGTGCCAGTAGTACCGAATATGGGACTAGCGGGACCTACTCCTCCTACGAGCAGTACTTC.

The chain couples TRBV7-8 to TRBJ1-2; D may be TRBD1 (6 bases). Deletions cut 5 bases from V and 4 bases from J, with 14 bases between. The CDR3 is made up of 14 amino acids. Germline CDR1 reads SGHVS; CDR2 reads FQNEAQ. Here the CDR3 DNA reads TGTGCCAGCAGCGCCCGGGACACCCTCTATGGCTACACCTTC. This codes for CASSARDTLYGYTF. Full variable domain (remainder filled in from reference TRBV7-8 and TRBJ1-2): GAGVSQSPRYKVAKRGQDVALRCDPISGHVSLFWYQQALGQGPEFLTYFQNEAQLDKSGLPSDRFFAERPEGSVSTLKIQRTQQEDSAVYLCASSARDTLYGYTFGSGTRLTVV.

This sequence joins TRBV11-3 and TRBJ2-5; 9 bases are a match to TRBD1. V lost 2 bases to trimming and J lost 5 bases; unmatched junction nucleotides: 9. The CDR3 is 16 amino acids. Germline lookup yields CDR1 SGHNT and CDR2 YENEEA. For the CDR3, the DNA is TGTGCCAGCAGCTTATCGGGACAGGGATTTTATGAGACCCAGTACTTC. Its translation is CASSLSGQGFYETQYF.

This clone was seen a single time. The CDR3 sequence: CASSYAQRDTQYF. The CDR3 bases are TGTGCCAGCAGTTACGCACAGAGAGATACGCAGTATTTT. V gene TRBV6-6 combines with J gene TRBJ2-3; D ambiguous. The CDR3 totals 13 residues. Germline V gives CDR1 MNHNY, CDR2 SVGAGI (reference sequence). V was pared by 2 bases and J by 5 bases, with 8 bases between.

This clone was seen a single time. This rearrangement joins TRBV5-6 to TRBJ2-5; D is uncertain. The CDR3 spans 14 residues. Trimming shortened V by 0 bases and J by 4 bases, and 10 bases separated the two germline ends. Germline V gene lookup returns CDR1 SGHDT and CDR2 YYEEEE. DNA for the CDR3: TGTGCCAGCAGCTTGGACCGGGTCTTAGAGACCCAGTACTTC. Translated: CASSLDRVLETQYF. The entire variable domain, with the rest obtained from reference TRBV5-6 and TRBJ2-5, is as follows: DAGVTQSPTHLIKTRGQQVTLRCSPKSGHDTVSWYQQALGQGPQFIFQYYEEEERQRGNFPDRFSGHQFPNYSSELNVNALLLGDSALYLCASSLDRVLETQYFGPGTRLLVL.

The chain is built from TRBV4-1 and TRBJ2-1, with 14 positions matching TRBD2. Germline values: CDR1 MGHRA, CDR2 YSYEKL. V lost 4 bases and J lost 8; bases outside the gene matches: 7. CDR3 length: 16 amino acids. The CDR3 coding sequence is TGCGCCAGCAGCCGCATTGGGACTAGCGGGAGTCATGAGCAGTTCTTC. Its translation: CASSRIGTSGSHEQFF.

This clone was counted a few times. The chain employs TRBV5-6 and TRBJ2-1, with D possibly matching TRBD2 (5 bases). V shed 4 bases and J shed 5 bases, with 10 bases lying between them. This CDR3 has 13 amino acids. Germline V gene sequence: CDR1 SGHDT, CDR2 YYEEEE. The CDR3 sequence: CASSLRRDNEQFF. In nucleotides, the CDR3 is TGTGCCAGCAGCCTCAGGCGGGACAATGAGCAGTTCTTC.

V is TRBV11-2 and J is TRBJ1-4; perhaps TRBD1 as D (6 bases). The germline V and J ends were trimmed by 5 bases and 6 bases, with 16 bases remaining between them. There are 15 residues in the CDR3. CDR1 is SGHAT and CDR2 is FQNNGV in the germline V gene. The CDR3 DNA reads TGTGCCAGCAGCCAAACGACAGGTCTGCATGAAAAACTGTTTTTT. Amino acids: CASSQTTGLHEKLFF.